The clone carrying this T cell receptor beta chain was seen more than once but under ten times. The CDR3 is 15 residues long. Trimming removed 4 bases at V and 3 bases at J, with 13 bases between. Germline V gene data show CDR1 as MNHEY and CDR2 as SMNVEV (reference sequence). These data are taken from a study of blood T cell repertoires in COVID-19. Looking at the study overall: Samples representing acute and convalescent COVID-19 were sourced from the United States, Italy and Spain.

Under the authors' procedure: Using reference gene primer amplification, nucleated cell counts were estimated. Here immunoSEQ multiplex PCR was the method, and the copy in TCRdb shows in-frame clones only, minus some. D and trimming were read from the DNA, whereas the V and J calls and clone size are those reported in that table. The data hold around 140,000 clones, with under 90% observed a single time. Material: peripheral blood. The TCR comes from a man aged 65 to 85 who had recovered from COVID-19. The chain is built from TRBV27 and TRBJ2-1; D possibly corresponds to TRBD2 (6 bases). CDR3 protein: CASSSSSVHYNEQFF. The CDR3 DNA reads TGTGCCAGCAGTTCCTCTAGCGTACACTACAATGAGCAGTTCTTC.